A single T cell receptor (beta chain) is shown here with its context. Its antigen is unidentified. Coverage ceases 3 residues before the CDR3 finishes, and the germline J gene fills in the end. This CDR3 spans 15 amino acids. Germline V gene sequence: CDR1 KGHSH, CDR2 LQKENI. The source of the sample is a study of T cells in women clearing cervical HPV infection. Average input was around 1,200 ng genomic DNA for immunoSEQ TCR beta CDR3 amplification. This table comes from immunoSEQ multiplex PCR, and its TCRdb copy is limited to in-frame clones, with some not included. The sample is made up of tens of thousands of clones, and the top ten hold less than 8% of it. General observations from the study: Repertoire richness, not evenness, was significantly elevated in CIN3+ cases versus controls.

Dot-blot hybridization genotyped cervical HPV amplified with MY09/MY11 PCR. J is TRBJ1-2 and V is TRBV18; D gene unclear. Sequenced material: blood buffy coat. This TCR derives from a woman aged 18 to 75 with a cervical HPV16 infection that either progressed to CIN3+ or cleared (not recorded which). The CDR3 region is CASSWYHLTTDTYTF. The DNA read from the CDR3 is TGTGCCAGCTCATGGTATCATTTGACCACAGATACC.